Below are 31 T cell receptor beta chains sequenced from a single sample in a study of monozygotic twins with inflammatory bowel disease. TCRdb reanalyzed the 5' RACE reads, giving one entry per CDR3 protein sequence and no DNA. This repertoire includes 400,000 to 500,000 distinct CDR3 sequences. The sequenced sample was blood. All receptors derive from a human donor with ulcerative colitis or Crohn's disease, or a healthy co-twin of an affected twin (not recorded which).

The gene calls are TRBV10-3 and TRBJ2-2. The CDR3 covers 13 residues. CDR1 is ENHRY, CDR2 SYGVKD, per germline. CDR3 sequence: CAIFRLNTGELFF.

The chain recombines TRBV3-1 with TRBJ2-7; the TCRdb call, TRBD1, lacks DNA for checking. CDR1 LGHDT and CDR2 YNNKEL come from the germline V gene (reference sequence). The CDR3 contains 15 residues. The CDR3 sequence is CASSQEWTGGNEQYF.

This chain joins TRBV10-3 and TRBJ2-2; the D gene TCRdb calls, TRBD1, cannot be checked with no DNA. Per the germline V gene, CDR1 is ENHRY and CDR2 is SYGVKD. CDR3 length: 16 amino acids. The CDR3 loop reads CAISDSGTGNTGELFF.

This chain connects TRBV20-1 to TRBJ1-1; lacking DNA, the TRBD1 call made by TCRdb goes unchecked. The CDR3 covers 16 residues. Germline-derived CDR1 and CDR2 are DFQATT and SNEGSKA (reference sequence). CDR3 sequence: CSATAQPGQMNTEAFF.

The chain recombines TRBV4-1 with TRBJ2-1; TCRdb outputs TRBD2, but without DNA this stays unchecked. This CDR3 comprises 18 residues. Germline V gene sequence: CDR1 MGHRA, CDR2 YSYEKL. The CDR3 loop reads CASSQVVSGVSSYNEQFF.

The V and J genes are TRBV5-4 and TRBJ2-1; there is no DNA to check the TCRdb D call of TRBD2. The CDR3 is 15 residues long. Germline V gene data show CDR1 as SGHNT and CDR2 as YYREEE (reference sequence). The CDR3 reads CASSLRTSGYNEQFF.

The V call is TRBV6-5, the J call TRBJ2-5. Germline-derived CDR1 and CDR2 are MNHEY and SVGAGI. The CDR3 is 16 residues long. The CDR3 protein is CASSYWGSKYEETQYF.

V gene TRBV3-1 combines with J gene TRBJ2-2. The germline gives CDR1 LGHDT, CDR2 YNNKEL (reference sequence). This CDR3 spans 14 amino acids. The CDR3 reads CASSQGPDRGELFF.

This chain links TRBV20-1 with TRBJ2-5; TCRdb reports TRBD2, a call that lacks DNA to check it against. The germline V gene has CDR1 DFQATT and CDR2 SNEGSKA (reference sequence). This CDR3 has 15 amino acids. CDR3 loop: CSAKLAGLPQETQYF.

The chain uses TRBV28 and TRBJ2-4; TCRdb outputs TRBD2, but without DNA this stays unchecked. CDR1 and CDR2 from the germline V gene are MDHEN and SYDVKM. The CDR3 has 15 residues. The CDR3 here is CASSPWGEAKNIQYF.

The chain is built from TRBV3-1 and TRBJ1-1; TCRdb calls TRBD1, which cannot be checked without DNA. Germline values: CDR1 LGHDT, CDR2 YNNKEL (reference sequence). CDR3 length: 17 amino acids. The CDR3 reads CASSPGLLGGVNTEAFF.

V is TRBV10-3 and J is TRBJ2-1; TCRdb gives TRBD1 as the D gene, but with no DNA this cannot be confirmed. This CDR3 is 12 amino acids long. Looked up from germline, CDR1 is ENHRY and CDR2 is SYGVKD. Here the CDR3 reads CASRDRDNEQFF.

This chain connects TRBV9 to TRBJ2-3. Per germline, CDR1 SGDLS and CDR2 YYNGEE. The CDR3 is 14 residues long. CDR3 sequence reads: CASSVDGGTDTQYF.

V usage is TRBV7-9 and J usage is TRBJ2-3; TCRdb lists TRBD1, though no DNA is available to test this call. The germline V gene encodes CDR1 SEHNR and CDR2 FQNEAQ (reference sequence). The CDR3 sequence is 13 residues long. The CDR3 loop reads CAAEKGADDTQYF.

The V gene is TRBV6-2 or TRBV6-3, the J gene TRBJ2-1; TCRdb's assignment of TRBD2 cannot be checked, as there is no DNA. Germline V gene sequence: CDR1 MNHEY, CDR2 SVGEGT. CDR3 length: 15 residues. This chain's CDR3 is CASSALGLAGNEQFF.

V and J are TRBV28 and TRBJ1-5; TCRdb lists TRBD1, though no DNA is available to test this call. The CDR3 extends over 16 amino acids. Germline-derived CDR1 and CDR2 are MDHEN and SYDVKM. The CDR3 loop reads CASSLLPDRSNQPQHF. The full variable domain, in which reference TRBV28 and TRBJ1-5 provide the parts outside the CDR3, is DVKVTQSSRYLVKRTGEKVFLECVQDMDHENMFWYRQDPGLGLRLIYFSYDVKMKEKGDIPEGYSVSREKKERFSLILESASTNQTSMYLCASSLLPDRSNQPQHFGDGTRLSIL.

The V and J genes are TRBV6-1 and TRBJ1-5; the D call of TRBD1 rests on TCRdb alone, since no DNA is present to check it. This CDR3 comprises 16 residues. Germline V CDR1 and CDR2: MNHNS, SASEGT. The CDR3 sequence: CASSFWVGGLNQPQHF.

This rearrangement joins TRBV5-4 to TRBJ2-7; the D call from TCRdb, TRBD2, cannot be confirmed without DNA. The germline CDR1 and CDR2 sequences are SGHNT and YYREEE (reference sequence). The length of the CDR3 is 15 residues. CDR3 in amino acids: CASSFGTSGIYEQYF.

The chain has TRBV6-2 or TRBV6-3 and TRBJ1-1. Germline CDR1 MNHEY, CDR2 SVGEGT. The CDR3 sequence is 12 residues long. The CDR3 is CASSYSIAYAFF.

The gene calls are TRBV19 and TRBJ1-1; no DNA is available, so the TRBD1 call from TCRdb remains unchecked. Germline V gives CDR1 LNHDA, CDR2 SQIVND (reference sequence). The CDR3 has 17 residues. The CDR3 is CAVGGTYHRGPNTEAFF.

The chain recombines TRBV30 with TRBJ1-5. CDR1 GTSNPN and CDR2 SVGIG come from the germline V gene (reference sequence). The CDR3 sequence is 13 residues long. The chain's CDR3 is CAWSYRGNQPQHF.

CDR3 in amino acids: CASSWGSGRSGNEQFF. The chain employs TRBV7-2 and TRBJ2-1; as DNA is missing, the TRBD1 call by TCRdb cannot be tested. Germline CDR1 reads SGHTA; CDR2 reads FQGNSA. The CDR3 is made up of 16 amino acids.

This sequence joins TRBV20-1 and TRBJ2-1; TCRdb designates TRBD2, a call that cannot be tested without DNA. This CDR3 has 16 residues. Germline CDR1 and CDR2: DFQATT and SNEGSKA (reference sequence). CDR3 residues: CSARDPSGGAYNEQFF.

V is TRBV12-3 or TRBV12-4 and J is TRBJ2-7. This CDR3 region has 14 residues. CDR3 residues: CASNPSERPYEQYF.

V and J are TRBV20-1 and TRBJ1-1; TCRdb selects TRBD1, and the lack of DNA leaves this call unchecked. The CDR3 spans 13 residues. Germline CDR1 and CDR2: DFQATT and SNEGSKA (reference sequence). Here the CDR3 reads CSARPLGGTEAFF.

CDR3 residues: CSVLGAGEAFF. This chain links TRBV29-1 with TRBJ1-1. CDR1 is SQVTM, CDR2 ANQGSEA, per germline. The CDR3 runs to 11 residues. Combining the CDR3 with reference TRBV29-1 and TRBJ1-1 gives the whole variable domain SAVISQKPSRDICQRGTSLTIQCQVDSQVTMMFWYRQQPGQSLTLIATANQGSEATYESGFVIDKFPISRPNLTFSTLTVSNMSPEDSSIYLCSVLGAGEAFFGQGTRLTVV.

The rearrangement links TRBV7-8 to TRBJ1-6; without DNA, the TCRdb call of TRBD1 cannot be checked. The length of the CDR3 is 13 residues. The V gene's germline CDR1 is SGHVS and CDR2 FQNEAQ. CDR3: CASSPGQGLSLHF.

This sequence joins TRBV29-1 and TRBJ2-7. This CDR3 region has 14 residues. Germline V lookup: CDR1 SQVTM, CDR2 ANQGSEA. The CDR3 loop reads CSVVVAGAPHEQYF.

The CDR3 sequence: CASRLAQFGGVNNRSYNEQFF. The rearrangement links TRBV12-2 to TRBJ2-1; there is no DNA to check the TCRdb D call of TRBD1. TRBV12-2 is described as a pseudogene. The CDR3 extends over 21 amino acids.

This CDR3 reads CASSQEQGAGYGYTF. The V gene is TRBV3-1, the J gene TRBJ1-2; absent DNA, TCRdb's TRBD1 call cannot be checked. The CDR3 sequence is 15 residues long. From germline, CDR1 is LGHDT and CDR2 YNNKEL (reference sequence).

The V gene is TRBV5-1, the J gene TRBJ2-1; checking the TCRdb D call of TRBD2 is not possible without DNA. This CDR3 has 16 residues. The germline V gene encodes CDR1 SGHRS and CDR2 YFSETQ. CDR3: CASRGGLADLYNEQFF.